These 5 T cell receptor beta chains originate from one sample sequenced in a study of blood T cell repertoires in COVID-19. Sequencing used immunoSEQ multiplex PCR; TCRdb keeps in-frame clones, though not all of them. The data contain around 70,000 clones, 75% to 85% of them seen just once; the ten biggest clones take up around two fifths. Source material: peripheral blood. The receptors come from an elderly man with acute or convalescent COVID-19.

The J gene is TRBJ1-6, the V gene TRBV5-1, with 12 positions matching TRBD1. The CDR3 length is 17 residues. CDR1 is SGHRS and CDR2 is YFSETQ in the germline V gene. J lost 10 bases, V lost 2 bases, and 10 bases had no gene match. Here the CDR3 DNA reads TGCGCCAGCAGCTTCCGCCCGGGACAGGGGGCTCAATCACCCCTCCACTTT. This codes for CASSFRPGQGAQSPLHF.

CDR3 coding DNA: TGTGCCAGCAGTCTTACAACAGGGGGTCAGCCCCAGCATTTT. Residues: CASSLTTGGQPQHF. The chain couples TRBV28 to TRBJ1-5; TRBD1 agrees at 8 bases. This CDR3 has 14 amino acids. Germline CDR1 reads MDHEN; CDR2 reads SYDVKM. The V segment lost 5 bases and the J segment 6 bases; nucleotides outside the gene matches: 6.

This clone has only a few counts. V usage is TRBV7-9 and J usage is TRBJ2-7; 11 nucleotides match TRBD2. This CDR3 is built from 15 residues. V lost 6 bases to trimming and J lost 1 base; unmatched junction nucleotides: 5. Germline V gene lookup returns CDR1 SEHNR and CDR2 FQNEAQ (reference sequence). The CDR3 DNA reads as TGTGCCAGCAGTAGACTAGCGGGACAATCCTACGAGCAGTACTTC. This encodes CASSRLAGQSYEQYF.

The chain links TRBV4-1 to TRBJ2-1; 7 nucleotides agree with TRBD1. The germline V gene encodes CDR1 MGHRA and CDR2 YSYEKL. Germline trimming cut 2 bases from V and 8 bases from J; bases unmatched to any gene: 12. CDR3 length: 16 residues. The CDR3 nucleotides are TGCGCCAGCAGCCAACGGACAGGAAACGGGATGTATGAGCAGTTCTTC. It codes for CASSQRTGNGMYEQFF.

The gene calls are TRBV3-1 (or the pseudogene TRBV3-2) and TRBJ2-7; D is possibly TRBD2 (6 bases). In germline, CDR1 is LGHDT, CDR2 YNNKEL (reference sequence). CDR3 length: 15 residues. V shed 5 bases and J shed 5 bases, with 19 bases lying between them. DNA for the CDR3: TGTGCCAGCAGCTTTTCGGGAGATACCACCAACGAGCAGTACTTC. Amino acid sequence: CASSFSGDTTNEQYF.